This entry lists 32 T cell receptor beta chains sequenced from one sample in a study of blood T cell repertoires in COVID-19. Here immunoSEQ multiplex PCR was the method, and the copy in TCRdb shows in-frame clones only, minus some. This sample has some 73,000 clones, with 75% to 80% found just once. Sequenced input: peripheral blood. These TCRs come from a man aged 70-80 years with COVID-19, enrolled during active disease.

This clone was seen only a few times. The V call is TRBV24-1, the J call TRBJ1-5, with a possible D match to TRBD1 (6 bases). The ends were cut back, 4 bases at V and 2 bases at J, with 14 bases in the middle. This CDR3 has 16 amino acids. Germline V CDR1 and CDR2: KGHDR, SFDVKD. CDR3 sequence reads: CATSDRTVHGNQPQHF. The CDR3 DNA sequence: TGTGCCACCAGTGACAGGACAGTGCATGGCAATCAGCCCCAGCATTTT.

The CDR3 sequence is CASSSNPNRGNQPQHF. CDR3 sequence (DNA): TGTGCCAGCAGCTCTAACCCAAACAGGGGAAATCAGCCCCAGCATTTT. This sequence joins TRBV7-2 and TRBJ1-5, with 7 bases aligning to TRBD1. Germline V gene lookup returns CDR1 SGHTA and CDR2 FQGNSA. The J segment lost 4 bases and the V segment lost 4 bases, leaving 10 bases of the junction unmatched. The CDR3 covers 16 residues.

The chain is built from TRBV7-2 and TRBJ1-2; 7 positions agree with TRBD1. Germline V gives CDR1 SGHTA, CDR2 FQGNSA. J was trimmed by 4 bases and V by 5 bases; bases with no gene match: 7. This CDR3 comprises 14 residues. This CDR3 reads CASSVTGISYGYTF. CDR3 DNA: TGTGCCAGCAGCGTGACAGGGATAAGCTATGGCTACACCTTC.

The rearrangement links TRBV11-3 to TRBJ1-1, with D unresolved. The germline gives CDR1 SGHNT, CDR2 YENEEA. The CDR3 runs 13 residues. V gave up 6 bases and J gave up 1 base, with 9 bases separating them. This CDR3 reads CASSLVGNTEAFF. The CDR3 DNA is TGTGCCAGCAGTCTAGTCGGGAACACTGAAGCTTTCTTT.

This clone showed up just once. The CDR3 region is CASSLAFANYGYTF. CDR3 sequence (DNA): TGCGCCAGCAGCTTGGCCTTCGCTAACTATGGCTACACCTTC. This sequence joins TRBV5-1 and TRBJ1-2; D unresolved. V dropped 0 bases and J dropped 0 bases, with 6 bases sitting between them. The CDR3 is made up of 14 amino acids. Germline V gives CDR1 SGHRS, CDR2 YFSETQ. The variable domain in full, with the rest retrieved from reference TRBV5-1 and TRBJ1-2, is KAGVTQTPRYLIKTRGQQVTLSCSPISGHRSVSWYQQTPGQGLQFLFEYFSETQRNKGNFPGRFSGRQFSNSRSEMNVSTLELGDSALYLCASSLAFANYGYTFGSGTRLTVV.

The chain has TRBV19 and TRBJ1-1; tentatively, D is TRBD1 (6 bases). Deletions cut 4 bases from V and 1 base from J, with 16 bases between. Germline V lookup: CDR1 LNHDA, CDR2 SQIVND (reference sequence). There are 16 residues in the CDR3. This chain's CDR3 is CASSTDPGAWNTEAFF. CDR3 coding DNA: TGTGCCAGTAGTACAGATCCAGGGGCCTGGAACACTGAAGCTTTCTTT.

V usage is TRBV28 and J usage is TRBJ2-7; 9 bases map to TRBD2. V shed 5 bases, J shed 0 bases, and the junction held 8 bases outside the gene matches. Germline assignment: CDR1 MDHEN and CDR2 SYDVKM. The CDR3 runs 16 residues. The CDR3 DNA follows: TGTGCCAGCAGTCCCGGTGGCGGGAGGGCCTCCTACGAGCAGTACTTC. This gives the protein CASSPGGGRASYEQYF.

The V and J genes are TRBV6-2 or TRBV6-3 and TRBJ2-2; TRBD2 might be the D (5 bases). V was pared by 4 bases and J by 3 bases, with 6 bases between. From germline, CDR1 is MNHEY and CDR2 SVGEGT. CDR3 length equals 13 residues. The CDR3 DNA is TGTGCCAGCAGTTTAGCGTACACCGGGGAGCTGTTTTTT. Its protein is CASSLAYTGELFF.

The chain couples TRBV19 to TRBJ2-1, with 8 nucleotides matching TRBD2. V lost 7 bases to trimming and J lost 7 bases; unmatched junction nucleotides: 15. Germline V gives CDR1 LNHDA, CDR2 SQIVND (reference sequence). CDR3 size: 16 residues. CDR3 sequence: CASTPWGTRPENEQFF. Here the CDR3 DNA reads TGTGCCAGTACCCCCTGGGGGACTAGGCCAGAGAATGAGCAGTTCTTC.

The chain couples TRBV18 to TRBJ1-6; the match to TRBD1 covers 8 bases. The CDR3 loop spans 14 amino acids. The ends lost 0 bases at V and 13 bases at J; junction bases unmatched: 5. The germline V gene has CDR1 KGHSH and CDR2 LQKENI. CDR3: CASSPPQTGDPLHF. CDR3 DNA sequence: TGTGCCAGCTCACCACCCCAGACAGGGGATCCCCTCCACTTT.

This clone was counted a single time. The rearrangement uses TRBV29-1 and TRBJ2-7, with 8 bases aligning to TRBD1. Germline V gene lookup returns CDR1 SQVTM and CDR2 ANQGSEA. The J segment lost 3 bases and the V segment lost 5 bases, leaving 6 bases of the junction unmatched. The CDR3 covers 13 residues. The CDR3 nucleotides are TGCAGCGTTTATGGACAGGGAGTCTACGAGCAGTACTTC. Encoded protein: CSVYGQGVYEQYF.

The V gene is TRBV20-1, the J gene TRBJ1-2, with D unclear. Looked up from germline, CDR1 is DFQATT and CDR2 is SNEGSKA (reference sequence). This CDR3 spans 11 amino acids. V was pared by 2 bases and J by 8 bases, with 9 bases between. CDR3 residues: CSARRNSGYTF. The CDR3 DNA sequence: TGCAGTGCTAGACGTAATTCGGGCTACACCTTC.

The chain combines TRBV19 with TRBJ1-5; D call uncertain. The germline CDR1 and CDR2 sequences are LNHDA and SQIVND (reference sequence). This CDR3 has 15 residues. Trimming took off 4 bases at V and 4 bases at J, with 14 bases between the two ends. CDR3 nucleotides: TGTGCCAGTAGTACCCGGGGTGTGTGGAATCAGCCCCAGCATTTT. Translation gives CASSTRGVWNQPQHF.

The chain recombines TRBV5-1 with TRBJ2-7, with TRBD2 identical over 10 bases. Germline CDR1 reads SGHRS; CDR2 reads YFSETQ. V was pared by 1 base and J by 2 bases, with 12 bases of the junction left unmatched. The CDR3 has 18 residues. DNA of the CDR3: TGCGCCAGCAGCTTGTGGCTACTAGCGGGACGCCACACCTACGAGCAGTACTTC. Protein product: CASSLWLLAGRHTYEQYF. Full variable domain (outside the CDR3, taken from reference TRBV5-1 and TRBJ2-7): KAGVTQTPRYLIKTRGQQVTLSCSPISGHRSVSWYQQTPGQGLQFLFEYFSETQRNKGNFPGRFSGRQFSNSRSEMNVSTLELGDSALYLCASSLWLLAGRHTYEQYFGPGTRLTVT.

The chain combines TRBV28 with TRBJ1-1; 9 nucleotides line up with TRBD1. The CDR3 loop spans 15 amino acids. Germline CDR1 and CDR2: MDHEN and SYDVKM. Unmatched junction bases numbered 9, after V lost 7 bases and J lost 3 bases. The CDR3: CASKYTGTGYTEAFF. CDR3 DNA sequence: TGTGCCAGCAAATATACGGGGACAGGGTACACTGAAGCTTTCTTT.

This chain joins TRBV12-3 or TRBV12-4 and TRBJ2-1; no firm D call. The CDR3 spans 11 residues. Trimming took 3 bases from V and 8 from J, leaving 5 bases between them. CDR3 residues: CASSFFDEQFF. The CDR3 DNA follows: TGTGCCAGCAGTTTTTTCGATGAGCAGTTCTTC.

The V and J genes are TRBV9 and TRBJ2-7; D is possibly TRBD2 (6 bases). Looked up from germline, CDR1 is SGDLS and CDR2 is YYNGEE. Trimming left V 0 bases short and J 7 bases short, with 11 bases between. The CDR3 has 13 residues. In nucleotides, the CDR3 is TGTGCCAGCAGCGTAGGAGTGGCGGGAGAGCAGTACTTC. Its translation is CASSVGVAGEQYF.

A few counts support this clone. The chain combines TRBV29-1 with TRBJ1-1, with TRBD1 identical over 7 bases. V was pared by 6 bases and J by 1 base, with 5 bases of the junction left unmatched. The CDR3 is 13 residues long. Per germline, CDR1 SQVTM and CDR2 ANQGSEA. CDR3 DNA: TGCAGCGTCGGACAGGTCGCGAACACTGAAGCTTTCTTT. Translating it yields CSVGQVANTEAFF.

The chain recombines TRBV20-1 with TRBJ1-3; D ambiguous. CDR1 is DFQATT, CDR2 SNEGSKA, per germline (reference sequence). V lost 1 base to trimming and J lost 7 bases, with 5 bases between them. This CDR3 comprises 11 residues. The CDR3 region has the DNA TGCAGTGCTAGAGGAGTCAACACCATATATTTT. Encoded protein: CSARGVNTIYF.

V and J are TRBV3-1 (or the pseudogene TRBV3-2) and TRBJ1-5, with TRBD1 matching over 7 bases. Trimming cost V 3 bases and J 7 bases; bases outside gene matches: 3. CDR3 length equals 13 residues. Per germline, CDR1 LGHDT and CDR2 YNNKEL (reference sequence). CDR3 loop: CASSQSGGQPQHF. The CDR3 nucleotides are TGTGCCAGCAGCCAGTCAGGGGGACAGCCCCAGCATTTT.

This sequence joins TRBV27 and TRBJ2-1; D perhaps matches TRBD1 (6 bases). The germline CDR1 and CDR2 sequences are MNHEY and SMNVEV (reference sequence). The CDR3 loop spans 17 amino acids. Trimming removed 5 bases from V and 6 bases from J, with 23 bases in between. The DNA of the CDR3 is TGTGCCAGCAGTCTTCGGGACACACCCGGCCTACGCAATGAGCAGTTCTTC. Encoded protein: CASSLRDTPGLRNEQFF.

Only a few counts were recorded for this clone. The rearrangement joins TRBV6-5 to TRBJ2-2; 9 nucleotides match TRBD2. CDR3 length equals 16 residues. V lost 0 bases and J lost 6; bases outside the gene matches: 5. Germline CDR1 MNHEY, CDR2 SVGAGI. CDR3 nucleotides: TGTGCCAGCAGTTACTCTGCTAGCGGGATAGCCGGGGAGCTGTTTTTT. It codes for CASSYSASGIAGELFF.

This clone appeared a single time. The gene calls are TRBV4-1 and TRBJ2-3, with TRBD2 matching over 8 bases. With V trimmed by 1 base and J by 2 bases, 5 bases remained unmatched. The CDR3 spans 16 residues. The germline CDR1 and CDR2 sequences are MGHRA and YSYEKL. Here the CDR3 DNA reads TGCGCCAGCAGCCAAGTTCCGGGAGGGGTCACAGATACGCAGTATTTT. As protein: CASSQVPGGVTDTQYF.

The chain employs TRBV28 and TRBJ1-3, with TRBD1 matching 10 bases. Trimming at V came to 4 bases and at J to 2 bases, leaving 5 bases not matched to a gene. The CDR3 sequence is 16 residues long. Germline V gives CDR1 MDHEN, CDR2 SYDVKM. CDR3 DNA sequence: TGTGCCAGCAGTTCCCCCGGGACAGGGGCTGGAAACACCATATATTTT. Encoded protein: CASSSPGTGAGNTIYF. The whole variable domain, remainder taken from reference TRBV28 and TRBJ1-3, is DVKVTQSSRYLVKRTGEKVFLECVQDMDHENMFWYRQDPGLGLRLIYFSYDVKMKEKGDIPEGYSVSREKKERFSLILESASTNQTSMYLCASSSPGTGAGNTIYFGEGSWLTVV.

This chain connects TRBV9 to TRBJ2-4; tentative D call: TRBD2 (5 bases). Germline V gene lookup returns CDR1 SGDLS and CDR2 YYNGEE. The V and J ends lost 4 bases and 5 bases respectively, with 13 bases between them. The CDR3 loop spans 14 amino acids. The CDR3 loop is CASSPGMRENIQYF. CDR3 nucleotides: TGTGCCAGCAGCCCTGGAATGAGGGAAAACATTCAGTACTTC.

The genes are TRBV5-6 and TRBJ1-1; D gene ambiguous. The CDR3 spans 11 residues. Per germline, CDR1 SGHDT and CDR2 YYEEEE. Trimming stripped 4 bases from V and 5 bases from J, with 6 bases between. CDR3 loop: CASSVRTEAFF. The CDR3 region has the DNA TGTGCCAGCAGCGTCAGGACTGAAGCTTTCTTT.

This chain joins TRBV9 and TRBJ2-3; TRBD1 is a possible D gene (6 bases). CDR1 and CDR2 from the germline V gene are SGDLS and YYNGEE. The V and J ends lost 5 bases and 3 bases respectively, with 16 bases between them. This CDR3 has 15 residues. The CDR3 DNA follows: TGTGCCAGCAGTGCTAAACAGGGTTCGACAGATACGCAGTATTTT. Residues: CASSAKQGSTDTQYF.

This rearrangement joins TRBV7-9 to TRBJ2-7, with TRBD1 as a possible D gene (6 bases). The CDR3 length is 17 residues. The germline V gene encodes CDR1 SEHNR and CDR2 FQNEAQ (reference sequence). Deletions cut 0 bases from V and 2 bases from J, with 17 bases between. In DNA, the CDR3 is TGTGCCAGCAGCTTAGCGGTCGGCCAGGGGAGTCCCTACGAGCAGTACTTC. As protein: CASSLAVGQGSPYEQYF.

The gene calls are TRBV10-3 and TRBJ2-2; perhaps TRBD2 as D (6 bases). The CDR3 length is 17 residues. CDR1 and CDR2 from the germline V gene are ENHRY and SYGVKD. V was clipped by 0 bases and J by 2 bases, with 13 bases between them. The DNA of the CDR3 is TGTGCCATCAGTGAGTCCTCAAGCGGGCGAAACACCGGGGAGCTGTTTTTT. It translates to CAISESSSGRNTGELFF.

The rearrangement joins TRBV19 to TRBJ2-7; tentative D call: TRBD1 (5 bases). Between the trimmed V and J ends, which lost 7 bases and 2 bases, there was a span of 15 bases. The CDR3 loop spans 14 amino acids. The germline V gene encodes CDR1 LNHDA and CDR2 SQIVND (reference sequence). The CDR3 loop is CASIIRVAPYEQYF. The CDR3 DNA reads as TGTGCCAGTATCATCAGGGTGGCCCCCTACGAGCAGTACTTC.

The rearrangement joins TRBV9 to TRBJ1-6; D gene ambiguous. The CDR3 loop spans 15 amino acids. The V and J ends lost 0 bases and 10 bases respectively, with 14 bases between them. The germline CDR1 and CDR2 sequences are SGDLS and YYNGEE. The CDR3 loop is CASSVGTSGRSPLHF. In DNA, the CDR3 is TGTGCCAGCAGCGTAGGGACCTCGGGGAGGTCACCCCTCCACTTT.

The rearrangement uses TRBV9 and TRBJ2-1; 8 bases are a match to TRBD2. The CDR3 sequence is 16 residues long. V was clipped by 0 bases and J by 6 bases; unmatched bases: 8. Germline lookup yields CDR1 SGDLS and CDR2 YYNGEE. The CDR3 protein is CASSVDPLGLANEQFF. The CDR3 DNA reads TGTGCCAGCAGCGTAGACCCTCTCGGACTAGCCAATGAGCAGTTCTTC. The whole variable domain, remainder taken from reference TRBV9 and TRBJ2-1, is DSGVTQTPKHLITATGQRVTLRCSPRSGDLSVYWYQQSLDQGLQFLIQYYNGEERAKGNILERFSAQQFPDLHSELNLSSLELGDSALYFCASSVDPLGLANEQFFGPGTRLTVL.